The 9 T cell receptor beta chains below come from one sample, sequenced in a study of shared clonotypes between healthy human individuals. Sequencing was performed with immunoSEQ multiplex PCR; in TCRdb, only in-frame clones are kept and a portion is missing. This sample has more than 900,000 clones, with around 82% found just once. The sequencing sample was made of memory CD4+ T cells from PBMCs. Subset: CD45RA-negative fraction. These receptor sequences come from a man younger than 35 in good health. Some clones in this sample may be carry-over from other donors' samples.

The chain couples TRBV19 to TRBJ1-2; TRBD1 might be the D (6 bases). Per germline, CDR1 LNHDA and CDR2 SQIVND (reference sequence). This CDR3 contains 15 residues. The germline V and J ends were trimmed by 7 bases and 0 bases, with 15 bases remaining between them. In DNA form, the CDR3 reads TGTGCCAGTAACCCATCCGGGACAACTAACTATGGCTACACCTTC. This sequence encodes CASNPSGTTNYGYTF.

The table lists this clone with many counts. The J gene is TRBJ2-5, the V gene TRBV6-5; 10 nucleotides agree with TRBD2. The J call may be in error: the DNA end matches TRBJ2-7 better. CDR1 and CDR2 from the germline V gene are MNHEY and SVGAGI. CDR3 size: 13 residues. The CDR3 here is CASSLAGGYEQYF. Here the CDR3 DNA reads TGTGCCAGCTCCTTAGCGGGGGGTTACGAGCAGTACTTC.

To note about this clone: This specimen includes other DNA sequences encoding the same CDR3. V usage is TRBV28 and J usage is TRBJ2-7; D remains ambiguous. Germline V gene data show CDR1 as MDHEN and CDR2 as SYDVKM. The CDR3 contains 14 residues. Trimming left V 8 bases short and J 1 base short, with 15 bases between. The CDR3 DNA follows: TGTGCCAGCTCTACCCCCAGTTCATCCTACGAGCAGTACTTC. Protein product: CASSTPSSSYEQYF.

This chain uses TRBV30 with TRBJ1-6; D is unresolved. The germline V and J ends were trimmed by 0 bases and 7 bases, with 10 bases remaining between them. Germline-derived CDR1 and CDR2 are GTSNPN and SVGIG (reference sequence). The CDR3 runs 14 residues. CDR3 region: CAWSVGAPNSPLHF. The DNA for the CDR3 is TGTGCCTGGAGTGTGGGCGCCCCAAATTCACCCCTCCACTTT. The variable domain in full, with the rest retrieved from reference TRBV30 and TRBJ1-6, is SQTIHQWPATLVQPVGSPLSLECTVEGTSNPNLYWYRQAAGRGLQLLFYSVGIGQISSEVPQNLSASRPQDRQFILSSKKLLLSDSGFYLCAWSVGAPNSPLHFGNGTRLTVT.

Concerning this clone: The same CDR3 is also encoded by other DNA sequences in this sample. This chain uses TRBV5-1 with TRBJ1-2; D gene unclear. The CDR3 sequence is 15 residues long. Germline V gene data show CDR1 as SGHRS and CDR2 as YFSETQ. Trimming took 3 bases from V and 0 from J, leaving 12 bases between them. The CDR3 DNA reads as TGCGCCAGCAGCTCCACGGGAGGCTCTAACTATGGCTACACCTTC. Protein product: CASSSTGGSNYGYTF.

This clone came up a few times. The rearrangement uses TRBV2 and TRBJ1-2; TRBD1 might be the D (5 bases). Trimming stripped 7 bases from V and 2 bases from J, with 11 bases between. CDR1 and CDR2 from the germline V gene are SNHLY and FYNNEI. This CDR3 contains 13 residues. For the CDR3, the DNA is TGTGCCAGCACAGGGATCTCGAACTATGGCTACACCTTC. Its protein is CASTGISNYGYTF.

The chain carries TRBV4-1 and TRBJ2-7; no clear D gene. CDR3 length equals 15 residues. V was clipped by 2 bases and J by 4 bases, with 15 bases between them. Germline V gene data show CDR1 as MGHRA and CDR2 as YSYEKL. The CDR3 sequence: CASSQPPPRRYEQYF. The CDR3 nucleotides are TGCGCCAGCAGCCAACCACCCCCCCGGCGATACGAGCAGTACTTC.

V and J are TRBV2 and TRBJ2-2; no definite D call. Germline CDR1 SNHLY, CDR2 FYNNEI. There are 13 residues in the CDR3. Trimming shortened V by 4 bases and J by 3 bases, and 6 bases separated the two germline ends. The CDR3 loop reads CASSVGHTGELFF. Here the CDR3 DNA reads TGTGCCAGCAGTGTAGGACACACCGGGGAGCTGTTTTTT. The complete variable domain, with remaining parts taken from reference TRBV2 and TRBJ2-2, reads EPEVTQTPSHQVTQMGQEVILRCVPISNHLYFYWYRQILGQKVEFLVSFYNNEISEKSEIFDDQFSVERPDGSNFTLKIRSTKLEDSAMYFCASSVGHTGELFFGEGSRLTVL.

This clone came up once. V usage is TRBV7-6 and J usage is TRBJ2-3; TRBD1 is a possible D gene (6 bases). V was cut by 1 base and J by 4 bases, with 9 bases left in between. CDR3 length: 14 residues. CDR1 is SGHVS, CDR2 FNYEAQ, per germline. This chain's CDR3 is CASSLVAGADTQYF. CDR3 DNA sequence: TGTGCCAGCAGCTTAGTGGCAGGGGCAGATACGCAGTATTTT.